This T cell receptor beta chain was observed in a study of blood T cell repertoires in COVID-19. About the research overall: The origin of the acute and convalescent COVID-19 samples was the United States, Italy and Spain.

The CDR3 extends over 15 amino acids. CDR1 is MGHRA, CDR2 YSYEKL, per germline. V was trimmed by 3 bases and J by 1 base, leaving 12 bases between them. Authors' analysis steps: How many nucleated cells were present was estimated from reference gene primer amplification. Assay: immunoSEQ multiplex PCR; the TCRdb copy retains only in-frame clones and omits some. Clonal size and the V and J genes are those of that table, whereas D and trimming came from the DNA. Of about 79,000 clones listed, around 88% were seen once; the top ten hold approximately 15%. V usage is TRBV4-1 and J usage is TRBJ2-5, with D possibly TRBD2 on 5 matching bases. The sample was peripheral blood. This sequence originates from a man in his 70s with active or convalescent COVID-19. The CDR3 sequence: CASSQRLGGQETQYF. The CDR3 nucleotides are TGCGCCAGCAGCCAGCGATTAGGAGGCCAAGAGACCCAGTACTTC.